The 29 T cell receptor beta chains listed next were all sequenced from one sample in a study of CD8 T cells in ankylosing spondylitis. General study findings and limits: Made up of eight highly homologous variants, a TCR beta motif appeared characteristic of ankylosing spondylitis blood.

No cognate antigen is known for these TCRs. TCRdb reprocessed the 5' RACE reads via MiXCR and lists one record per CDR3 protein. The sample consists of 450,000 to 550,000 distinct CDR3 sequences, roughly 5.2% of them appearing once. Sequences were obtained from blood, either unsorted or a sorted T cell fraction (not recorded which). The receptors come from a male donor with ankylosing spondylitis.

This clonotype was detected ten times or more. The chain has TRBV5-1 and TRBJ1-6, with D possibly being TRBD1 (5 bases). V was cut by 1 base and J by 7 bases, with 9 bases left in between. CDR3 length: 14 amino acids. CDR1 and CDR2 (germline): SGHRS, YFSETQ. In DNA form, the CDR3 reads TGCGCCAGCAGCTTGACAGGACCCAATTCACCCCTCCACTTT. This translates into CASSLTGPNSPLHF.

Notes on this clonotype: A much larger clonotype is one base distant, so this may be a read error. This sequence joins TRBV6-5 and TRBJ2-5, with D uncertain. Germline values: CDR1 MNHEY, CDR2 SVGAGI. The CDR3 extends over 15 amino acids. The ends were cut back, 2 bases at V and 5 bases at J, with 15 bases in the middle. CDR3 in amino acids: CASSYPITKGETQYF. The CDR3 DNA reads as TGTGCCAGCAGTTACCCGATCACGAAAGGGGAGACCCAGTACTTC.

This clonotype was observed at least ten times. The chain uses TRBV12-3 or TRBV12-4 and TRBJ2-7; 10 bases line up with TRBD2. This CDR3 spans 14 amino acids. V shed 6 bases and J 4 bases; nucleotides not matched to a gene: 6. The CDR3 spells CASSRSGGAYEQYF. As DNA, the CDR3 is TGTGCCAGCAGCCGGAGCGGGGGGGCTTACGAGCAGTACTTC.

This clonotype was seen at least ten times. The chain's CDR3 is CASSLMSPDNSPLHF. The CDR3 nucleotides are TGTGCCAGCAGTTTAATGTCTCCGGATAATTCACCCCTCCACTTT. This chain links TRBV12-3 or TRBV12-4 with TRBJ1-6, with D unresolved. The CDR3 sequence is 15 residues long. V gave up 2 bases and J gave up 5 bases, with 10 bases separating them.

This clonotype was detected many times. V and J are TRBV4-3 and TRBJ2-7; D possibly matches TRBD1 or TRBD2 (5 bases each). Germline lookup yields CDR1 LGHNA and CDR2 YSLEER. Trimming removed 0 bases from V and 5 bases from J, with 14 bases in between. The CDR3 loop spans 15 amino acids. The CDR3 DNA reads TGCGCCAGCAGCCAAGATCGGGACCCGGGGAACGAGCAGTACTTC. It translates to CASSQDRDPGNEQYF.

This clonotype was recorded at least ten times. The chain carries TRBV6-1 and TRBJ2-2; TRBD1 agrees at 7 bases. Germline loops: CDR1 MNHNS, CDR2 SASEGT. This CDR3 comprises 17 residues. Trimming removed 5 bases from V and 1 base from J; junction bases left unmatched: 10. CDR3 protein: CASSPTGMSRNTGELFF. The CDR3 bases are TGTGCCAGCAGTCCGACAGGGATGTCAAGGAACACCGGGGAGCTGTTTTTT.

The sample holds many counts of this clonotype. The gene calls are TRBV20-1 and TRBJ2-3, with 8 bases lining up with TRBD2. This CDR3 contains 16 residues. The V segment lost 2 bases and the J segment 4 bases; nucleotides outside the gene matches: 11. Germline CDR1 is DFQATT and CDR2 is SNEGSKA (reference sequence). CDR3 nucleotide sequence: TGCAGTGCTAGATCTGTGAGCGGGGGAGCCCCAGATACGCAGTATTTT. Its translation: CSARSVSGGAPDTQYF.

For this clonotype: Germline is not matched at one junction end, which may reflect a read error. The chain is built from TRBV7-2 and TRBJ2-1, with 8 bases aligning to TRBD2. CDR1 SGHTA and CDR2 FQGNSA come from the germline V gene. This CDR3 has 16 residues. The CDR3 reads CASSLAGGTRGNEQLF. The CDR3 DNA reads as TGTGCCAGCAGCTTAGCCGGGGGGACTAGAGGCAATGAGCAGCTCTTC.

In this sample, this clonotype turned up many times. The chain carries TRBV20-1 and TRBJ2-7, with D unresolved. The CDR3 has 14 amino acids. Trimming pared 1 base from V and 7 bases from J, leaving 17 bases between. In germline, CDR1 is DFQATT, CDR2 SNEGSKA (reference sequence). The DNA of the CDR3 is TGCAGTGCTAGAGTGGGTAGGGCCCTGGGGGAGCAGTACTTC. It specifies CSARVGRALGEQYF.

This clonotype was detected ten times or more. The chain carries TRBV4-1 and TRBJ2-3, with 9 bases fitting TRBD2. Germline V gene lookup returns CDR1 MGHRA and CDR2 YSYEKL. J was trimmed by 0 bases and V by 4 bases; bases with no gene match: 11. This CDR3 is 18 amino acids long. DNA for the CDR3: TGCGCCAGCAGCCCCGAAGCCGGGACTAGCTGGAGCACAGATACGCAGTATTTT. Protein sequence: CASSPEAGTSWSTDTQYF.

This clonotype was observed many times. The rearrangement joins TRBV5-6 to TRBJ1-2, with 8 bases lining up with TRBD1. The CDR3 extends over 16 amino acids. Germline values: CDR1 SGHDT, CDR2 YYEEEE. The V gene end was trimmed by 4 bases and the J gene end by 5 bases; junction bases not matched to a gene: 13. The DNA for the CDR3 is TGTGCCAGCAGCCCCGGGACAGGAGCACCTTCGTATGGCTACACCTTC. This encodes CASSPGTGAPSYGYTF.

This clonotype was picked up a small number of times. The chain uses TRBV3-1 and TRBJ2-7; TRBD2 matches 14 bases. Losses at the gene ends were 4 bases for V and 0 bases for J; bases not matched to a gene: 2. The CDR3 covers 16 residues. Germline V CDR1 and CDR2: LGHDT, YNNKEL (reference sequence). As DNA, the CDR3 is TGTGCCAGCAGCCGAGGACTAGCGGGAGGCTCCTACGAGCAGTACTTC. It is translated as CASSRGLAGGSYEQYF.

This clonotype has at least ten counts. The CDR3 loop is CASSRPGVSSYEQYF. The CDR3 region has the DNA TGTGCCAGCAGTCGACCAGGGGTGAGCTCCTACGAGCAGTACTTC. The chain carries TRBV6-1 and TRBJ2-7, with D tentatively TRBD1 (6 bases). This CDR3 is 15 amino acids long. The ends were cut back, 5 bases at V and 0 bases at J, with 14 bases in the middle. CDR1 and CDR2 (germline): MNHNS, SASEGT.

This clonotype showed up many times. The rearrangement links TRBV7-2 to TRBJ2-7, with D perhaps matching TRBD1 (5 bases). V shed 4 bases and J shed 1 base, with 8 bases lying between them. Germline loops: CDR1 SGHTA, CDR2 FQGNSA. The CDR3 totals 13 residues. The CDR3 nucleotides read TGTGCCAGCAGCTCACAGGTTTCCTACGAGCAGTACTTC. Its translation is CASSSQVSYEQYF.

This clonotype came up many times. The V call is TRBV7-2, the J call TRBJ2-1; D gene unclear. The CDR3 has 13 amino acids. Trimming took 3 bases from V and 4 from J, leaving 7 bases between them. CDR1 SGHTA and CDR2 FQGNSA come from the germline V gene. CDR3 amino acids: CASSFARYNEQFF. CDR3 bases: TGTGCCAGCAGCTTCGCCCGGTACAATGAGCAGTTCTTC.

This clonotype has a count of ten or more. The V and J genes are TRBV5-1 and TRBJ1-6; D call uncertain. This CDR3 is 16 amino acids long. Germline CDR1 SGHRS, CDR2 YFSETQ. Deletions cut 4 bases from V and 9 bases from J, with 20 bases between. The CDR3 region has the DNA TGCGCCAGCAGCAGGACCGCAGATAGGTTGAGTTCACCCCTCCACTTT. Protein sequence: CASSRTADRLSSPLHF.

This clonotype has at least ten counts. The chain is built from TRBV27 and TRBJ2-5; possibly TRBD1 or TRBD2 for D (6 bases each). Germline CDR1 is MNHEY and CDR2 is SMNVEV (reference sequence). The CDR3 totals 14 residues. This CDR3 reads CVSRRRGAMETQYF. The CDR3 coding sequence is TGTGTCTCGAGGAGGAGGGGGGCAATGGAGACCCAGTACTTC.

This clonotype has ten or more counts. This chain links TRBV7-9 with TRBJ2-7; D is uncertain. V dropped 6 bases and J dropped 0 bases, with 15 bases sitting between them. CDR1 and CDR2 (germline): SEHNR, FQNEAQ (reference sequence). The CDR3 spans 15 residues. CDR3 loop: CASSPVQLPSYEQYF. CDR3 nucleotide sequence: TGTGCCAGCAGTCCAGTACAGCTACCCTCCTACGAGCAGTACTTC.

This clonotype has at least ten counts. CDR3 sequence (DNA): TGCGCCAGCAGCGCCGGGACAGGGTTCTATGGCTACACCTTC. Residues: CASSAGTGFYGYTF. This chain uses TRBV5-1 with TRBJ1-2, with 9 bases that match TRBD1. The V gene's germline CDR1 is SGHRS and CDR2 YFSETQ. CDR3 length: 14 residues. Trimming removed 4 bases from V and 4 bases from J; junction bases left unmatched: 5.

There are many counts of this clonotype. The CDR3 is CASSLIRRAQYF. The CDR3 DNA follows: TGTGCCAGCAGCTTGATTCGGAGGGCCCAGTACTTC. The chain joins TRBV5-5 to TRBJ2-5; a weak D match, TRBD2 (6 bases). This CDR3 has 12 residues. Trimming shortened V by 1 base and J by 9 bases, and 10 bases separated the two germline ends. The V gene's germline CDR1 is SGHKS and CDR2 YYEKEE (reference sequence).

This clonotype showed up many times. The chain is built from TRBV4-1 and TRBJ1-2; weak D call: TRBD1 (5 bases). Trimming left V 4 bases short and J 3 bases short, with 18 bases between. This CDR3 has 16 amino acids. Germline CDR1 is MGHRA and CDR2 is YSYEKL. The CDR3 reads CASSLSPGPTHYGYTF. In DNA form, the CDR3 reads TGCGCCAGCAGCCTTTCCCCGGGACCGACCCACTATGGCTACACCTTC.

This clonotype has at least ten counts. As DNA, the CDR3 is TGCGCCAGCAGTGAAGCGGGAGCTTCAGATACGCAGTATTTT. Translated, it gives CASSEAGASDTQYF. This rearrangement joins TRBV10-1 to TRBJ2-3, with TRBD2 identical over 8 bases. The CDR3 loop spans 14 amino acids. Trimming removed 3 bases from V and 4 bases from J; junction bases left unmatched: 3. Germline values: CDR1 WNHNN, CDR2 SYGVQD (reference sequence).

This clonotype was counted ten times or more. This chain connects TRBV12-5 to TRBJ1-1; no definite D call. The V end was cut by 2 bases, the J end by 5 bases, with 12 bases between. Germline V lookup: CDR1 LGHNT, CDR2 FRNRAP. The CDR3 consists of 14 residues. CDR3 coding DNA: TGTGCTAGTGGTTTGAACAAGGGTGGGACTGAAGCTTTCTTT. It translates to CASGLNKGGTEAFF. The full variable domain, rest sourced from reference TRBV12-5 and TRBJ1-1, is DARVTQTPRHKVTEMGQEVTMRCQPILGHNTVFWYRQTMMQGLELLAYFRNRAPLDDSGMPKDRFSAEMPDATLATLKIQPSEPRDSAVYFCASGLNKGGTEAFFGQGTRLTVV.

This clonotype showed up many times. The V gene is TRBV12-3 or TRBV12-4, the J gene TRBJ1-1; the match to TRBD1 covers 12 bases. With V trimmed by 6 bases and J by 11 bases, 10 bases remained unmatched. This CDR3 is 14 amino acids long. The CDR3 DNA is TGTGCCAGCAGACCGGGACAGGGGGCCATCAGGGCTTTCTTT. The encoded protein is CASRPGQGAIRAFF.

The rearrangement uses TRBV27 and TRBJ2-4; 9 nucleotides line up with TRBD2. Germline V CDR1 and CDR2: MNHEY, SMNVEV (reference sequence). J lost 2 bases, V lost 6 bases, and 5 bases had no gene match. The CDR3 has 15 residues. CDR3 protein: CASRSSGGPKNIQYF. As DNA, the CDR3 is TGTGCCAGCAGAAGTAGCGGGGGACCCAAAAACATTCAGTACTTC.

The sample holds a few counts of this clonotype. The V and J genes are TRBV20-1 and TRBJ2-7; no firm D call. Trimming pared 1 base from V and 4 bases from J, leaving 17 bases between. The CDR3 spans 15 residues. Germline CDR1 DFQATT, CDR2 SNEGSKA (reference sequence). The CDR3 bases are TGCAGTGCTAGAGCTGGGAACAGTCTAGGATACGAGCAGTACTTC. It yields the protein CSARAGNSLGYEQYF.

This clonotype was recorded at least ten times. The V call is TRBV6-2 or TRBV6-3, the J call TRBJ1-2; D not certain. CDR1 and CDR2 (germline): MNHEY, SVGEGT. V was trimmed by 3 bases and J by 3 bases, leaving 5 bases between them. The CDR3 length is 12 residues. CDR3 coding DNA: TGTGCCAGCAGTTATTACGACTATGGCTACACCTTC. As protein: CASSYYDYGYTF.

This sequence joins TRBV6-2 or TRBV6-3 and TRBJ1-5; D is ambiguous. CDR3 length equals 14 residues. Trimming shortened V by 0 bases and J by 5 bases, and 8 bases separated the two germline ends. Germline assignment: CDR1 MNHEY and CDR2 SVGEGT. The CDR3 sequence is CASSYSGGDQPQHF. The CDR3 region has the DNA TGTGCCAGCAGTTACTCCGGCGGGGATCAGCCCCAGCATTTT.

This clonotype was recorded many times. This chain joins TRBV20-1 and TRBJ1-2; D call uncertain. Germline V gives CDR1 DFQATT, CDR2 SNEGSKA (reference sequence). CDR3 length: 13 residues. The V end was cut by 1 base, the J end by 4 bases, with 10 bases between. The CDR3 sequence: CSARGTESYGYTF. The CDR3 nucleotides are TGCAGTGCTAGAGGAACAGAGAGCTATGGCTACACCTTC.